The entry below gives a single T cell receptor (beta chain) sequence along with its context. What it binds is unknown. Each cDNA held unique molecular identifiers, and template switching gave it a universal primer site. One entry per CDR3 protein, called by TCRdb with MiXCR from the 5' RACE reads. The data show a few hundred thousand distinct CDR3 sequences, with about 13% seen just once and 3.5% to 4.5% held by the top ten. This sample was taken from a study of identical twins. Overall study findings and caveats: Out-of-frame sharing of TCR alpha in monozygotic twins was underestimated by models. It was possible that invariant MAIT and iNKT cells partly confounded the zero-insertion analyses.

Unmatched junction bases numbered 11, after V lost 6 bases and J lost 9 bases. The CDR3 sequence is 14 residues long. Germline values: CDR1 MNHEY, CDR2 SMNVEV (reference sequence). This sample was also put to use in a study of yellow fever vaccine responses in identical twins. That report notes: Among the twins, the vaccine T cell response reportedly seemed partly convergent and partly personalized.

This rearrangement joins TRBV27 to TRBJ2-1; 7 nucleotides match TRBD1. The sequencing input was memory (CD45RO+) T cells sorted from blood. This sequence originates from a woman under 30 in good health. This CDR3 is CASRTGTVGGEQFF. DNA for the CDR3: TGTGCCAGCAGGACCGGGACAGTAGGAGGTGAGCAGTTCTTC.